The T cell receptor beta chain described here comes from a study of blood T cell repertoires in COVID-19. As originally analysed: Using reference gene primer amplification, nucleated cell counts were estimated. The repertoire was sequenced with immunoSEQ multiplex PCR; TCRdb's copy has only in-frame clones and lacks some. V and J calls and clone size come straight from that table; D and trimming were deduced from the DNA. The sample lists about 74,000 clones; about 92% were seen once. V lost 3 bases, J lost 7 bases, and 10 bases stayed unmatched. The CDR3 covers 16 residues. Per the germline V gene, CDR1 is DFQATT and CDR2 is SNEGSKA (reference sequence).

The receptor was isolated from a man in his forties or fifties with acute or convalescent COVID-19. This chain joins TRBV20-1 and TRBJ2-2; 11 bases are shared with TRBD2. Sequenced sample: peripheral blood. CDR3 nucleotides: TGCAGTGCTAGTTCTAGCGGGAGGCCGAGGGGCGGGGAGCTGTTTTTT. Translated, it gives CSASSSGRPRGGELFF.